The clone carrying this T cell receptor beta chain was found a few times. What it binds is unknown. The data are from a study of T-cell reconstitution after alpha-beta-depleted transplantation in children. Overall study findings and caveats: Reports say that about two months after transplant, the alpha-beta T cells came out of several hundred graft clones that had expanded. It was surviving recipient T cells and thymic progenitors that gave some patients high TCRbeta diversity at day 60. Newly produced T cells mostly provided counts and TCRbeta diversity after one year, as hyperexpanded clones declined.

Unique molecular identifiers were built into the TCRbeta library. TCRdb itself ran the PCR reads through MiXCR, one entry per CDR3 protein. The repertoire includes 200,000 to 250,000 distinct CDR3 sequences, 20% to 30% of them detected once, and about 5% sits in the top ten. There are 13 residues in the CDR3. V lost 0 bases, J lost 9 bases, and 8 bases lay in between. The germline V gene has CDR1 WNHNN and CDR2 SYGVQD (reference sequence). This sample comprised PBMCs, mostly from graft donor cells, obtained 360 days after TCRalphabeta/CD19-depleted stem cell transplant. J is TRBJ2-2 and V is TRBV10-1; no clear D. This clonotype originated in a female patient aged 2 to 10 who had a stem cell transplant for congenital amegakaryocytic thrombocytopenia, so the T cells may come from the graft donor. The CDR3 bases are TGCGCCAGCAGTGAGTCTCTGGGCTGGGAGCTGTTTTTT. Protein sequence: CASSESLGWELFF.